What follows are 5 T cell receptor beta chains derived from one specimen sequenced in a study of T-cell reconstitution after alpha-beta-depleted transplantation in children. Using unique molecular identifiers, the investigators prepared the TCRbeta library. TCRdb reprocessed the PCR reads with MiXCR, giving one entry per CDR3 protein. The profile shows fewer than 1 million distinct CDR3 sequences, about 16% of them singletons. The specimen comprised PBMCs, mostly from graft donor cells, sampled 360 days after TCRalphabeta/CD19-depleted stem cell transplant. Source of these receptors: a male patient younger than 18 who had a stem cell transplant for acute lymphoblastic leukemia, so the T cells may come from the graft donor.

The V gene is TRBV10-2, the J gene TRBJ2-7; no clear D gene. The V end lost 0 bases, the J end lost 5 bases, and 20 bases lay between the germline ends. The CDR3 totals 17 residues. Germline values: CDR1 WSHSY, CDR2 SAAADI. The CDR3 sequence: CASSESNLQKVLDEQYF. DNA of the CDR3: TGCGCCAGCAGTGAGTCGAACCTCCAGAAGGTCCTAGACGAGCAGTACTTC.

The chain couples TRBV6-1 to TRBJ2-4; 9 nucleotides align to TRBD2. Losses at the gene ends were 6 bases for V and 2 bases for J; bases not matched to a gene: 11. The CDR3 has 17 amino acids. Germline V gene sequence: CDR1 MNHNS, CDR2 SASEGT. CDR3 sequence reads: CASSQRGREGTKNIQYF. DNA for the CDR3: TGTGCCAGCAGCCAGCGGGGGCGGGAGGGAACCAAAAACATTCAGTACTTC.

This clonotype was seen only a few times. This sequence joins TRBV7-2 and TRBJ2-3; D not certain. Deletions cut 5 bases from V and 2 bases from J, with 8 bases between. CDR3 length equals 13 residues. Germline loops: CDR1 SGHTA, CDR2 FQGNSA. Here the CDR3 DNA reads TGTGCCAGCAGCCCAGACCTCACAGATACGCAGTATTTT. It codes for CASSPDLTDTQYF.

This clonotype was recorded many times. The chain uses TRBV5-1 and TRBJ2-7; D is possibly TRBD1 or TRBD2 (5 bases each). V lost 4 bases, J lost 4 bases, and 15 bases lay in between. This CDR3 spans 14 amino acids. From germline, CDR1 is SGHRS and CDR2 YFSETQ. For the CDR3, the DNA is TGCGCCAGCAGCCCATCCGGGGCGATTTACGAGCAGTACTTC. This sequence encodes CASSPSGAIYEQYF.

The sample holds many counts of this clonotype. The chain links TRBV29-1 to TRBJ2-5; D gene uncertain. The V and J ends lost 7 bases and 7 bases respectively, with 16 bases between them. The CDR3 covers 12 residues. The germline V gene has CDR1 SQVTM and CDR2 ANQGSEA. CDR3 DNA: TGCAGCGCTGTCCCAGACGCAAGGACCCAGTACTTC. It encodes CSAVPDARTQYF.